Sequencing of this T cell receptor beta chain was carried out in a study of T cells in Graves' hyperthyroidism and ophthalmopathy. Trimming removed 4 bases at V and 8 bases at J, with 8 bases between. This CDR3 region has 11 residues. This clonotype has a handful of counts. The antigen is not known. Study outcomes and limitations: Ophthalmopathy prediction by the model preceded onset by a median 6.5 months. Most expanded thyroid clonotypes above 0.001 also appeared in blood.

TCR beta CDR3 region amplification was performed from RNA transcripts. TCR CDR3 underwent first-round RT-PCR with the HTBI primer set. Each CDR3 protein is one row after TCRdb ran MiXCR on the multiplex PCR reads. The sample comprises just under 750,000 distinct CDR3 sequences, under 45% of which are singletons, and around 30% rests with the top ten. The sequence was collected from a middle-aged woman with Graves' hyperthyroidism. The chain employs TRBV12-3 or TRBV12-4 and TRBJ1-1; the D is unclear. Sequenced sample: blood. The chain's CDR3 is CASSYHGEAFF. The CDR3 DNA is TGTGCCAGCAGTTACCACGGGGAAGCTTTCTTT.